Presented here are 21 T cell receptor beta chains from one specimen sequenced in a study of blood T cell repertoires in COVID-19. The assay was immunoSEQ multiplex PCR, and TCRdb's table has in-frame clones only and misses some. The sample has approximately 200,000 clones, approximately 81% seen once. The sample taken for sequencing was PBMCs or T cells enriched from blood (not recorded which). These receptors were collected from a man in his forties or fifties who had recovered from COVID-19.

The chain has TRBV6-2 or TRBV6-3 and TRBJ2-2, with D possibly matching TRBD2 (5 bases). The length of the CDR3 is 14 residues. V was clipped by 2 bases and J by 5 bases, with 9 bases between them. Germline V gene sequence: CDR1 MNHEY, CDR2 SVGEGT. In DNA, the CDR3 is TGTGCCAGCAGTTACGGGGAGTTGACCGGGGAGCTGTTTTTT. Protein product: CASSYGELTGELFF.

This chain uses TRBV10-3 with TRBJ1-4; 8 bases agree with TRBD1. This CDR3 has 14 residues. V was clipped by 6 bases and J by 2 bases; unmatched bases: 2. Germline V CDR1 and CDR2: ENHRY, SYGVKD. CDR3 in DNA: TGTGCCATCAGCGGACAGGGCACTAATGAAAAACTGTTTTTT. Amino acids: CAISGQGTNEKLFF.

The chain couples TRBV27 to TRBJ1-1, with D tentatively TRBD1 (5 bases). The CDR3 length is 14 residues. V shed 6 bases and J shed 3 bases, with 14 bases lying between them. Germline CDR1 and CDR2: MNHEY and SMNVEV (reference sequence). Here the CDR3 reads CASRGGRSDTEAFF. CDR3 DNA: TGTGCCAGCAGGGGGGGGAGGTCGGACACTGAAGCTTTCTTT.

J is TRBJ1-3 and V is TRBV7-9; no clear D. The CDR3 is 14 amino acids. Germline CDR1 and CDR2: SEHNR and FQNEAQ (reference sequence). The germline V and J ends were trimmed by 5 bases and 2 bases, with 10 bases remaining between them. The CDR3 DNA is TGTGCCAGCAGCGCCAGGATGGCTGGAAACACCATATATTTT. Its translation is CASSARMAGNTIYF.

V and J are TRBV12-5 and TRBJ1-1; 7 bases are shared with TRBD1. The CDR3 contains 15 residues. Trimming cost V 7 bases and J 0 bases; bases outside gene matches: 8. Germline loops: CDR1 LGHNT, CDR2 FRNRAP. The CDR3 protein is CASERQGSVNTEAFF. CDR3 DNA: TGTGCTAGTGAGAGACAGGGAAGCGTGAACACTGAAGCTTTCTTT.

The chain has TRBV18 and TRBJ2-3; D ambiguous. This CDR3 is 11 amino acids long. The germline V gene encodes CDR1 KGHSH and CDR2 LQKENI. V was pared by 3 bases and J by 5 bases, with 3 bases between. The CDR3 here is CASSPIDTQYF. CDR3 DNA sequence: TGTGCCAGCTCACCCATAGATACGCAGTATTTT. Together with reference TRBV18 and TRBJ2-3, the CDR3 gives the full variable domain: NAGVMQNPRHLVRRRGQEARLRCSPMKGHSHVYWYRQLPEEGLKFMVYLQKENIIDESGMPKERFSAEFPKEGPSILRIQQVVRGDSAAYFCASSPIDTQYFGPGTRLTVL.

The chain has TRBV7-6 and TRBJ2-6; possibly TRBD2 for D (5 bases). CDR1 is SGHVS, CDR2 FNYEAQ, per germline. Trimming removed 5 bases from V and 0 bases from J, with 11 bases in between. The CDR3 has 16 amino acids. In nucleotides, the CDR3 is TGTGCCAGCAGCGGCGAGGGCATCTCTGGGGCCAACGTCCTGACTTTC. As protein: CASSGEGISGANVLTF.

This chain connects TRBV7-2 to TRBJ2-7; maybe TRBD1 (6 bases). V lost 7 bases and J lost 2, with 12 bases in between. The CDR3 consists of 13 residues. Per germline, CDR1 SGHTA and CDR2 FQGNSA. CDR3 coding DNA: TGTGCCAGCAATAAGAGGGGGACCTACGAGCAGTACTTC. It translates to CASNKRGTYEQYF.

The J gene is TRBJ2-7, the V gene TRBV30, with D unresolved. V gave up 1 base and J gave up 4 bases, with 5 bases separating them. The CDR3 contains 11 residues. Germline-derived CDR1 and CDR2 are GTSNPN and SVGIG (reference sequence). The CDR3 sequence: CAWSADYEQYF. CDR3 nucleotides: TGTGCCTGGAGTGCAGATTACGAGCAGTACTTC.

This clone has only a few counts. This rearrangement joins TRBV5-1 to TRBJ2-5, with 9 bases fitting TRBD1. The J segment lost 5 bases and the V segment lost 4 bases, leaving 6 bases of the junction unmatched. In germline, CDR1 is SGHRS, CDR2 YFSETQ. The CDR3 has 14 residues. The CDR3 spells CASSQGQGGETQYF. CDR3 bases: TGCGCCAGCAGCCAGGGACAGGGAGGGGAGACCCAGTACTTC.

This clone has just one count. The V gene is TRBV4-3, the J gene TRBJ2-3; 10 positions agree with TRBD2. The germline V gene has CDR1 LGHNA and CDR2 YSLEER. The CDR3 consists of 17 residues. Trimming cost V 2 bases and J 6 bases; bases outside gene matches: 11. CDR3 protein: CASSQRPAGGEGDTQYF. In DNA form, the CDR3 reads TGCGCCAGCAGCCAACGTCCAGCGGGAGGGGAGGGTGATACGCAGTATTTT.

This clone was seen only a few times. The gene calls are TRBV18 and TRBJ2-1, with 14 positions matching TRBD2. The V and J ends lost 4 bases and 10 bases, in that order; junction bases with no gene match: 6. The CDR3 extends over 15 amino acids. Germline assignment: CDR1 KGHSH and CDR2 LQKENI. CDR3 DNA sequence: TGTGCCAGCTCACTGGGACTAGCGGGAGCAGGAGAGCAGTTCTTC. Protein: CASSLGLAGAGEQFF.

The V and J genes are TRBV3-1 (or the pseudogene TRBV3-2) and TRBJ2-4; maybe TRBD1 (6 bases). Germline V gene sequence: CDR1 LGHDT, CDR2 YNNKEL (reference sequence). V lost 1 base and J 3 bases, leaving 13 bases between the germline ends. CDR3 length: 16 amino acids. In nucleotides, the CDR3 is TGTGCCAGCAGCCAAGTGGCAGGGGATTTCAAAAACATTCAGTACTTC. It is translated as CASSQVAGDFKNIQYF.

The gene calls are TRBV23-1 and TRBJ2-2; D may be TRBD1 (6 bases). TRBV23-1 falls under the ORF class, with uncertain function. This CDR3 spans 18 amino acids. Deletions cut 5 bases from V and 1 base from J, with 20 bases between. This CDR3 is CASSFITRDTKNTGELFF. In DNA, the CDR3 is TGCGCCAGCAGTTTTATTACCCGGGACACGAAGAACACCGGGGAGCTGTTTTTT.

In DNA form, the CDR3 reads TGTGCCAGTAGCCCCAGGGGGCTGTACGAGCAGTACTTC. This encodes CASSPRGLYEQYF. The chain links TRBV19 to TRBJ2-7, with 8 bases identical to TRBD1. This CDR3 has 13 amino acids. The trim removed 6 bases at V and 4 bases at J, leaving 5 bases unmatched. Germline values: CDR1 LNHDA, CDR2 SQIVND (reference sequence).

The V gene is TRBV24-1, the J gene TRBJ1-4; TRBD1 is a possible D gene (6 bases). Deletions cut 2 bases from V and 3 bases from J, with 12 bases between. This CDR3 comprises 16 residues. The germline gives CDR1 KGHDR, CDR2 SFDVKD. This CDR3 reads CATSDSGGASNEKLFF. The CDR3 nucleotides are TGTGCCACCAGTGATTCGGGGGGGGCGTCTAATGAAAAACTGTTTTTT.

The genes are TRBV7-9 and TRBJ2-5; D remains unclear. CDR1 is SEHNR, CDR2 FQNEAQ, per germline (reference sequence). The CDR3 totals 15 residues. Trimming pared 2 bases from V and 4 bases from J, leaving 14 bases between. This CDR3 reads CASSLRAPLGETQYF. CDR3 nucleotides: TGTGCCAGCAGCTTACGAGCGCCCCTGGGAGAGACCCAGTACTTC. The entire variable domain, with the rest obtained from reference TRBV7-9 and TRBJ2-5, is as follows: DTGVSQNPRHKITKRGQNVTFRCDPISEHNRLYWYRQTLGQGPEFLTYFQNEAQLEKSRLLSDRFSAERPKGSFSTLEIQRTEQGDSAMYLCASSLRAPLGETQYFGPGTRLLVL.

V is TRBV7-2 and J is TRBJ2-7; possible D gene TRBD1, 5 bases. This CDR3 contains 14 residues. CDR1 SGHTA and CDR2 FQGNSA come from the germline V gene. Between the trimmed V and J ends, which lost 4 bases and 8 bases, there was a span of 18 bases. The CDR3 DNA is TGTGCCAGCAGCTCGCGGACAAGTCCCAGGAAGCAGTACTTC. Amino acid sequence: CASSSRTSPRKQYF.

The chain employs TRBV6-1 and TRBJ2-1; 10 bases align to TRBD2. The CDR3 runs 16 residues. V trimming: 4 bases; J trimming: 8 bases; junction bases outside the gene matches: 11. The germline V gene has CDR1 MNHNS and CDR2 SASEGT. The CDR3 sequence: CASSVLAGAGRDEQFF. As DNA, the CDR3 is TGTGCCAGCAGTGTCCTAGCGGGAGCGGGTAGGGATGAGCAGTTCTTC.

This chain joins TRBV6-2 or TRBV6-3 and TRBJ2-7; 8 nucleotides align to TRBD2. Germline CDR1 and CDR2: MNHEY and SVGEGT. CDR3 length: 15 residues. The junction had 7 bases not matched to a gene; V was cut back by 2 bases and J by 4 bases. For the CDR3, the DNA is TGTGCCAGCAGTTACGGAGCGGGAGTCTCTTACGAGCAGTACTTC. Translated, it gives CASSYGAGVSYEQYF.

The chain combines TRBV5-1 with TRBJ2-7; 12 positions match TRBD1. The V segment lost 7 bases and the J segment 6 bases; nucleotides outside the gene matches: 8. The CDR3 is 14 residues long. Germline V CDR1 and CDR2: SGHRS, YFSETQ. CDR3 coding DNA: TGCGCCAGCCAGAACCGGGACAGGGGGCGCGAGCAGTACTTC. Amino acid sequence: CASQNRDRGREQYF. Variable domain in full (rest from reference TRBV5-1 and TRBJ2-7): KAGVTQTPRYLIKTRGQQVTLSCSPISGHRSVSWYQQTPGQGLQFLFEYFSETQRNKGNFPGRFSGRQFSNSRSEMNVSTLELGDSALYLCASQNRDRGREQYFGPGTRLTVT.